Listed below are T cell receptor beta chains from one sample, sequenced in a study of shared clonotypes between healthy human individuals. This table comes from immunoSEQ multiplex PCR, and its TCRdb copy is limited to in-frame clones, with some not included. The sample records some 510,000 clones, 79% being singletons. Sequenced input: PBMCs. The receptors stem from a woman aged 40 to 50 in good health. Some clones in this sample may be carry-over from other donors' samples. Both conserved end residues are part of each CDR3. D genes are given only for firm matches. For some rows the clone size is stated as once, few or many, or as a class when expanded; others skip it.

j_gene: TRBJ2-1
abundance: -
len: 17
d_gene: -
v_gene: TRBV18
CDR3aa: CASSPLVGRSSYNEQFF
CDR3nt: TGTGCCAGCTCACCGCTGGTGGGGCGCAGCTCCTACAATGAGCAGTTCTTC

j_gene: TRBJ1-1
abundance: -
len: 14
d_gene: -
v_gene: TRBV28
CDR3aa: CASSSSAVNTEAFF
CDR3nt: -

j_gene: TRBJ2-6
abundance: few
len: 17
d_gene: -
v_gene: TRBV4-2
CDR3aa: CASSQDVGTGGANVLTF
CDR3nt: TGTGCCAGCAGCCAAGATGTAGGAACAGGTGGGGCCAACGTCCTGACTTTC

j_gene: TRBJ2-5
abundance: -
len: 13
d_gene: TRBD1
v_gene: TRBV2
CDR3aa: CASSTGTAETQYF
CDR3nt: TGTGCCAGCAGTACCGGGACAGCAGAGACCCAGTACTTC

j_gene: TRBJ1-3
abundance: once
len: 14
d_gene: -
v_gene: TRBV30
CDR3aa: CAWSVQNSGNTIYF
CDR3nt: TGTGCCTGGAGTGTACAGAACTCTGGAAACACCATATATTTT

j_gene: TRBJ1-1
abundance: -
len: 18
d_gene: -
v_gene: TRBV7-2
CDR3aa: CASSPHLGRVWVGTEAFF
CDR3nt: TGTGCCAGCAGCCCGCATCTTGGGCGGGTCTGGGTTGGCACTGAAGCTTTCTTT

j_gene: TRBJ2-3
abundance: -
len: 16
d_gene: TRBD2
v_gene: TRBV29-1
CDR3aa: CSVVEGGTSGTDTQYF
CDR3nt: TGCAGCGTGGTCGAGGGGGGGACTAGCGGGACAGATACGCAGTATTTT

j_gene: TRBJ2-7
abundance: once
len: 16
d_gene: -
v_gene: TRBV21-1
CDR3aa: CASSVQQGECSYEQYF
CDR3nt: TGTGCCAGCAGCGTTCAACAGGGGGAATGTTCCTACGAGCAGTACTTC

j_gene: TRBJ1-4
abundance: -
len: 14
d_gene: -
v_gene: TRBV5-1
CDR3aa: CASSLEGWGEKLFF
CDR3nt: TGCGCCAGCAGCTTGGAAGGGTGGGGTGAAAAACTGTTTTTT

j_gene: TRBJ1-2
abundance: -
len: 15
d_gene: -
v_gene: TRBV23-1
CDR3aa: CASSHPGIPNYGYTF
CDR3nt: TGCGCCAGCAGTCACCCCGGGATCCCGAACTATGGCTACACCTTC

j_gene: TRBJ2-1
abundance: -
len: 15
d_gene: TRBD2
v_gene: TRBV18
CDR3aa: CASSPRTSSYNEQFF
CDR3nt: TGTGCCAGCTCTCCTAGGACTAGCTCCTACAATGAGCAGTTCTTC

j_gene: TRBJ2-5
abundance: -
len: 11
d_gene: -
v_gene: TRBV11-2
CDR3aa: CASSLSETQYF
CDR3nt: TGTGCCAGCAGCTTATCTGAGACCCAGTACTTC

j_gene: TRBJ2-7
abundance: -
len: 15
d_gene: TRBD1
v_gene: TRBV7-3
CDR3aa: CASSLFGGQGSWQYF
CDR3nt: TGTGCCAGCAGCTTATTCGGGGGACAGGGGTCTTGGCAGTACTTC

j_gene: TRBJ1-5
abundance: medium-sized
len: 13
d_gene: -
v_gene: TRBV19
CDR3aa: CASSEVRGQPQHF
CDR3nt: TGTGCCAGTAGTGAGGTCCGAGGGCAGCCCCAGCATTTT

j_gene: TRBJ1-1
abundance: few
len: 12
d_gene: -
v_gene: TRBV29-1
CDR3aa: CSVDVTAIEAFF
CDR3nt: TGCAGCGTTGATGTAACAGCAATTGAAGCTTTCTTT

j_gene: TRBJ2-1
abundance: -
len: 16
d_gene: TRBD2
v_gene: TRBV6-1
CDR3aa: CASSDPGTRFYNEQFF
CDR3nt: TGTGCCAGCAGTGACCCCGGGACTAGGTTTTACAATGAGCAGTTCTTC